The 14 T cell receptor beta chains given below trace back to one sample, sequenced in a study of cytomegalovirus exposure and HLA in healthy donors. The method was immunoSEQ multiplex PCR; TCRdb's version includes in-frame clones alone and lacks a portion of them. Among some 120,000 clones listed, 80% to 90% were seen once. The material sequenced was PBMCs. The receptor source for this set is a woman aged 18 to 35 in good health and CMV-seronegative.

The chain uses TRBV19 and TRBJ2-2; 9 nucleotides align to TRBD2. CDR3 size: 17 residues. J lost 1 base, V lost 4 bases, and 7 bases had no gene match. Looked up from germline, CDR1 is LNHDA and CDR2 is SQIVND (reference sequence). The CDR3 bases are TGTGCCAGTAGTAAATCTAGCGGGACTCAGAACACCGGGGAGCTGTTTTTT. It yields the protein CASSKSSGTQNTGELFF.

This chain links TRBV11-2 with TRBJ1-1; 7 bases are a match to TRBD1. Germline CDR1 SGHAT, CDR2 FQNNGV. CDR3 size: 15 residues. Trimming at V came to 2 bases and at J to 0 bases, leaving 3 bases not matched to a gene. The CDR3 spells CASSLSQGLNTEAFF. CDR3 nucleotide sequence: TGTGCCAGCAGCTTATCACAGGGGCTGAACACTGAAGCTTTCTTT.

CDR3 bases: TGTGCCAGTAGTATAGTGCTAGCGGCGGGCAATGAGCAGTTCTTC. Translated: CASSIVLAAGNEQFF. V usage is TRBV19 and J usage is TRBJ2-1, with TRBD2 matching 7 bases. J lost 6 bases, V lost 1 base, and 6 bases had no gene match. The CDR3 sequence is 15 residues long. The germline V gene has CDR1 LNHDA and CDR2 SQIVND (reference sequence).

The rearrangement uses TRBV7-6 and TRBJ1-6, with 10 bases lining up with TRBD1. The CDR3 loop spans 16 amino acids. Germline loops: CDR1 SGHVS, CDR2 FNYEAQ. The junction had 3 bases not matched to a gene; V was cut back by 0 bases and J by 7 bases. In DNA form, the CDR3 reads TGTGCCAGCAGCTTAGCGGGGGGACAGGGGAATTCACCCCTCCACTTT. Residues: CASSLAGGQGNSPLHF.

This chain connects TRBV28 to TRBJ1-6; no definite D call. The V end lost 4 bases, the J end lost 5 bases, and 15 bases lay between the germline ends. The length of the CDR3 is 16 residues. Germline lookup yields CDR1 MDHEN and CDR2 SYDVKM. The DNA of the CDR3 is TGTGCCAGCAGTTCCTTTCCAGATCAAGATAATTCACCCCTCCACTTT. Residues: CASSSFPDQDNSPLHF.

The chain has TRBV21-1 and TRBJ1-4; the table's D gene call, TRBD1, was not cross checked with the DNA. TRBV21-1 is recorded as a pseudogene. This CDR3 contains 16 residues. Here the CDR3 DNA reads TGTGCCAGTACAACCCTCAGGGGCCGCAGATATGAAAAACTGTTTTTT. Protein sequence: CASTTLRGRRYEKLFF.

This rearrangement joins TRBV6-5 to TRBJ1-1; D is uncertain. Between the trimmed V and J ends, which lost 0 bases and 7 bases, there was a span of 9 bases. Germline V lookup: CDR1 MNHEY, CDR2 SVGAGI. CDR3 length equals 13 residues. The CDR3 DNA reads as TGTGCCAGCAGTTACTCGAACCCGGGTGAAGCTTTCTTT. This encodes CASSYSNPGEAFF.

The V gene is TRBV30, the J gene TRBJ2-5, with unresolved D. V lost 2 bases to trimming and J lost 7 bases, with 14 bases between them. The CDR3 consists of 13 residues. CDR1 and CDR2 (germline): GTSNPN, SVGIG (reference sequence). The CDR3 DNA follows: TGTGCCTGGAGTCCAACTCCCTTCGGGACCCAGTACTTC. The encoded protein is CAWSPTPFGTQYF.

V usage is TRBV28 and J usage is TRBJ1-2, with 12 bases aligning to TRBD1. Germline V gene data show CDR1 as MDHEN and CDR2 as SYDVKM. CDR3 size: 16 residues. V trimming: 2 bases; J trimming: 3 bases; junction bases outside the gene matches: 4. This CDR3 reads CASSLGDRGRYYGYTF. In nucleotides, the CDR3 is TGTGCCAGCAGTTTAGGGGACAGGGGGCGCTACTATGGCTACACCTTC.

Here the CDR3 DNA reads TGCGCCAGCAGCCAAGATCCAGGGGCGAACACTGAAGCTTTCTTT. Its translation: CASSQDPGANTEAFF. The chain employs TRBV4-3 and TRBJ1-1; D is possibly TRBD1 (6 bases). Germline CDR1 reads LGHNA; CDR2 reads YSLEER. The CDR3 is 15 amino acids. V dropped 0 bases and J dropped 1 base, with 9 bases sitting between them.

In its sample, this clone was seen once. The V and J genes are TRBV2 and TRBJ1-1; 7 positions agree with TRBD1. The CDR3 sequence is 16 residues long. The ends lost 4 bases at V and 1 base at J; junction bases unmatched: 9. From germline, CDR1 is SNHLY and CDR2 FYNNEI. The CDR3: CASSVPGGSSNTEAFF. In DNA form, the CDR3 reads TGTGCCAGCAGTGTCCCAGGGGGATCGTCGAACACTGAAGCTTTCTTT.

The CDR3 sequence is CASSLAGGNTGELFF. The CDR3 nucleotides are TGTGCCAGCAGCCTAGCGGGGGGGAACACCGGGGAGCTGTTTTTT. V usage is TRBV2 and J usage is TRBJ2-2; 11 bases agree with TRBD2. The CDR3 loop spans 15 amino acids. The germline gives CDR1 SNHLY, CDR2 FYNNEI. J gave up 1 base and V 6 bases, and 1 base lay outside the gene matches.

This clone was recorded a few times. This sequence joins TRBV28 and TRBJ1-5, with 8 bases fitting TRBD1. The germline V gene encodes CDR1 MDHEN and CDR2 SYDVKM. The CDR3 consists of 15 residues. Trimming took 7 bases from V and 7 from J; bases not matched to a gene: 12. The CDR3 protein is CASIRADRGRQPQHF. In DNA, the CDR3 is TGTGCCAGCATTAGGGCCGACAGGGGCAGGCAGCCCCAGCATTTT.

This rearrangement joins TRBV28 to TRBJ1-5; maybe TRBD1 (5 bases). Germline-derived CDR1 and CDR2 are MDHEN and SYDVKM. The CDR3 contains 14 residues. V lost 6 bases, J lost 2 bases, and 11 bases lay in between. The CDR3 here is CASRQGEGNQPQHF. DNA for the CDR3: TGTGCCAGCAGGCAGGGTGAGGGCAATCAGCCCCAGCATTTT.